This T cell receptor beta chain was identified in a study of identical twins. A universal primer binding site was introduced by template switching. The final cDNA contained unique molecular identifiers. TCRdb reprocessed the 5' RACE reads with MiXCR, giving one entry per CDR3 protein. Among a few hundred thousand distinct CDR3 sequences, roughly 10% were seen once, and the ten largest hold about 9%. This clonotype was picked up a small number of times. Its matching antigen is unknown. Findings and caveats of the study: An excess of low generation probability was shown by twin-shared out-of-frame alpha sequences.

Sequencing was performed on memory T cells sorted from blood. This clonotype was obtained from a middle-aged man in good health.

CDR3 in amino acids: CASSGGTYYGYTF. The CDR3 DNA reads TGCGCCAGCAGCGGCGGGACATACTATGGCTACACCTTC. The chain uses TRBV5-1 and TRBJ1-2, with D tentatively TRBD1 (6 bases). CDR3 length equals 13 residues. V was pared by 4 bases and J by 3 bases, with 10 bases between. CDR1 and CDR2 from the germline V gene are SGHRS and YFSETQ.